The rows below give T cell receptor beta chains drawn from one sample of a study of cytomegalovirus exposure and HLA in healthy donors. TCRdb keeps only in-frame clones here, not all; method: immunoSEQ multiplex PCR. The sample consists of some 140,000 clones, around 63% of them appearing once. The sequencing sample was made of PBMCs. The receptors here all came from a human donor in good health. Each CDR3 is given with its conserved first and last residue. The order of the fields is V gene, clone size, D gene, J gene, CDR3 DNA, CDR3 protein. D genes are given only for firm matches. Expanded clones get a size class; other rows say once, few or many, or leave the size out.

V gene: TRBV5-1; clone size: .; D gene: .; J gene: TRBJ2-1; CDR3 DNA: TGCGCCAGCAGCTCGGGACTCCCGGGGAATGATGGGCAGTTCTTC; CDR3 protein: CASSSGLPGNDGQFF
V gene: TRBV19; clone size: .; D gene: TRBD1; J gene: TRBJ1-6; CDR3 DNA: TGTGCCAGTAGTACCGGGACAGGGGTTAGGTCACCCCTCCACTTT; CDR3 protein: CASSTGTGVRSPLHF
V gene: TRBV5-5; clone size: .; D gene: .; J gene: TRBJ2-3; CDR3 DNA: TGTGCCAGCAGTCGAAGATGGGGGGCAGATACGCAGTATTTT; CDR3 protein: CASSRRWGADTQYF
V gene: TRBV18; clone size: .; D gene: .; J gene: TRBJ2-7; CDR3 DNA: TGTGCCAGCTCACCAGGAGGCGAGCAGTACTTC; CDR3 protein: CASSPGGEQYF
V gene: TRBV27; clone size: .; D gene: TRBD1; J gene: TRBJ2-3; CDR3 DNA: TGTGCCAGCAGTTTCGAAAATCAGGGGGCGCGGACAGATACGCAGTATTTT; CDR3 protein: CASSFENQGARTDTQYF
V gene: TRBV9; clone size: .; D gene: .; J gene: TRBJ1-2; CDR3 DNA: TGTGCCAGCAGCGTCGGCGACAGGAGCCCCTATGGCTACACCTTC; CDR3 protein: CASSVGDRSPYGYTF
V gene: TRBV27; clone size: .; D gene: .; J gene: TRBJ2-2; CDR3 DNA: TGTGCCAGCAGTTTATCGTCAGTGGCTGCCCGGGAGCTGTTTTTT; CDR3 protein: CASSLSSVAARELFF
V gene: TRBV7-3; clone size: .; D gene: .; J gene: TRBJ2-2; CDR3 DNA: TGTGCCAGCAGCGAACAGGGCGCGAACACCGGGGAGCTGTTTTTT; CDR3 protein: CASSEQGANTGELFF
V gene: TRBV5-6; clone size: .; D gene: .; J gene: TRBJ2-2; CDR3 DNA: TGTGCCAGCAGCCTTCTAGGACTCCAAAACACCGGGGAGCTGTTTTTT; CDR3 protein: CASSLLGLQNTGELFF
V gene: TRBV11-3; clone size: .; D gene: .; J gene: TRBJ2-1; CDR3 DNA: TGTGCCAGCAGCTTAGGTATTAGTAGCTCCTACAATGAGCAGTTCTTC; CDR3 protein: CASSLGISSSYNEQFF
V gene: TRBV5-1; clone size: .; D gene: .; J gene: TRBJ2-1; CDR3 DNA: TGCGCCAGCAGCTTGGAGGTAGGAGACGACTACAATGAGCAGTTCTTC; CDR3 protein: CASSLEVGDDYNEQFF
V gene: TRBV9; clone size: .; D gene: TRBD2; J gene: TRBJ2-1; CDR3 DNA: TGTGCCAGCAGTGATGGACTAGCGGGTCACAATGAGCAGTTCTTC; CDR3 protein: CASSDGLAGHNEQFF
V gene: TRBV28; clone size: .; D gene: .; J gene: TRBJ2-5; CDR3 DNA: TGTGCCAGCAGTTCTCTCCGTTTTGAGGAGACCCAGTACTTC; CDR3 protein: CASSSLRFEETQYF
V gene: TRBV12-5; clone size: once; D gene: TRBD1; J gene: TRBJ1-4; CDR3 DNA: TGTGCTAGTGGTTCGACAGGGCCCCTACCTGCAACTAATGAAAAACTGTTTTTT; CDR3 protein: CASGSTGPLPATNEKLFF
V gene: TRBV28; clone size: few; D gene: TRBD2; J gene: TRBJ2-3; CDR3 DNA: TGTGCCAGCAGTTGGGGGGGACTAGCGGGAGGAGGCACAGATACGCAGTATTTT; CDR3 protein: CASSWGGLAGGGTDTQYF
V gene: TRBV6-5; clone size: .; D gene: .; J gene: TRBJ2-7; CDR3 DNA: TGTGCCAGTTGTGGGAGCTCCTACGAGCAGTACTTC; CDR3 protein: CASCGSSYEQYF
V gene: TRBV5-1; clone size: .; D gene: TRBD2; J gene: TRBJ2-5; CDR3 DNA: TGCGCCAGCAGCTTGGATGTTAGCGGGAGGGCCCACGAGACCCAGTACTTC; CDR3 protein: CASSLDVSGRAHETQYF
V gene: TRBV7-3; clone size: .; D gene: .; J gene: TRBJ2-2; CDR3 DNA: TGTGCCAGCAGCTTAGGGGCGGGACGGGGCACCGGGGAGCTGTTTTTT; CDR3 protein: CASSLGAGRGTGELFF
V gene: TRBV5-4; clone size: .; D gene: TRBD1; J gene: TRBJ2-5; CDR3 DNA: TGTGCCAGCAGCCCTGACAGGGCCCAAGAGACCCAGTACTTC; CDR3 protein: CASSPDRAQETQYF
V gene: TRBV5-1; clone size: .; D gene: .; J gene: TRBJ2-7; CDR3 DNA: TGCGCCAGACGGGACTCTCACTCCCTAAGGTACTTC; CDR3 protein: CARRDSHSLRYF
V gene: TRBV15; clone size: .; D gene: .; J gene: TRBJ2-2; CDR3 DNA: TGTGCCACCAGCAGCGGGAGAGGGGTTACCGGGGAGCTGTTTTTT; CDR3 protein: CATSSGRGVTGELFF
V gene: TRBV21-1; clone size: once; D gene: .; J gene: TRBJ2-2; CDR3 DNA: TGTGCCAGCAGCAACGCCACAGAGACCGGGGAGCTGTTTTTT; CDR3 protein: CASSNATETGELFF
V gene: TRBV5-1; clone size: .; D gene: TRBD2; J gene: TRBJ2-7; CDR3 DNA: TGCGCCAGCAGCTTCAGGGCTAGCGGCTACGAGCAGTACTTC; CDR3 protein: CASSFRASGYEQYF
V gene: TRBV11-2; clone size: .; D gene: .; J gene: TRBJ1-2; CDR3 DNA: TGTGCCAGCAGCTTAGTTTCTGGGGGGAACTATGGCTACACCTTC; CDR3 protein: CASSLVSGGNYGYTF
V gene: TRBV6-6; clone size: few; D gene: TRBD1; J gene: TRBJ1-5; CDR3 DNA: TGTGCCAGCGGACAGGGGAATCAGCCCCAGCATTTT; CDR3 protein: CASGQGNQPQHF
V gene: TRBV10-3; clone size: .; D gene: .; J gene: TRBJ2-7; CDR3 DNA: TGTGCCATCAGTGAGGGAGGGGGCGAAGCCCGGAAACCCTACGAGCAGTACTTC; CDR3 protein: CAISEGGGEARKPYEQYF
V gene: TRBV29-1; clone size: .; D gene: .; J gene: TRBJ1-1; CDR3 DNA: TGCAGCGTTGCAGGGTTCACTGAAGCTTTCTTT; CDR3 protein: CSVAGFTEAFF
V gene: TRBV9; clone size: .; D gene: TRBD2; J gene: TRBJ2-1; CDR3 DNA: TGTGCCAGCAGCGTAGGGACTAGCGACTACAATGAGCAGTTCTTC; CDR3 protein: CASSVGTSDYNEQFF
V gene: TRBV18; clone size: once; D gene: TRBD1; J gene: TRBJ2-2; CDR3 DNA: TGTGCCAGCTCACCTCAGGGGGCGAACACCGGGGAGCTGTTTTTT; CDR3 protein: CASSPQGANTGELFF
V gene: TRBV18; clone size: .; D gene: .; J gene: TRBJ2-5; CDR3 DNA: TGTGCCAGCTCACCGGGCAGCAAAGAGACCCAGTACTTC; CDR3 protein: CASSPGSKETQYF
V gene: TRBV11-2; clone size: .; D gene: TRBD2; J gene: TRBJ2-3; CDR3 DNA: TGTGCCAGCAGCCTCCTCGGTGGGAGGGCCTCAGATACGCAGTATTTT; CDR3 protein: CASSLLGGRASDTQYF
V gene: TRBV2; clone size: .; D gene: .; J gene: TRBJ2-3; CDR3 DNA: TGTGCCAGCAGTGTAGGGTTCGGACAAAGCACAGATACGCAGTATTTT; CDR3 protein: CASSVGFGQSTDTQYF
V gene: TRBV10-2; clone size: few; D gene: TRBD1; J gene: TRBJ2-5; CDR3 DNA: TGCGCCAGTTCGGGACAGGGAGTCGAGACCCAGTACTTC; CDR3 protein: CASSGQGVETQYF
V gene: TRBV28; clone size: .; D gene: .; J gene: TRBJ2-7; CDR3 DNA: TGTGCCAGCAGTTTCGCCAGACAGGTTACGAGCTACGAGCAGTACTTC; CDR3 protein: CASSFARQVTSYEQYF
V gene: TRBV15; clone size: few; D gene: TRBD2; J gene: TRBJ2-1; CDR3 DNA: TGTGCCACCAGTCCCGGGGGGACGGTGCCCTCCTACAATGAGCAGTTCTTC; CDR3 protein: CATSPGGTVPSYNEQFF
V gene: TRBV18; clone size: .; D gene: TRBD1; J gene: TRBJ2-5; CDR3 DNA: TGTGCCAGCTCACCCTCGACAGGGAGCAAAGAGACCCAGTACTTC; CDR3 protein: CASSPSTGSKETQYF
V gene: TRBV6-1; clone size: .; D gene: TRBD1; J gene: TRBJ1-4; CDR3 DNA: TGTGCCAGCAGGGGGGACAGGAGGATCGAAAAACTGTTTTTT; CDR3 protein: CASRGDRRIEKLFF
V gene: TRBV9; clone size: .; D gene: .; J gene: TRBJ1-5; CDR3 DNA: TGTGCCAGCAGCGTAGCGGAGGGTGGGTTGAGCAATCAGCCCCAGCATTTT; CDR3 protein: CASSVAEGGLSNQPQHF
V gene: TRBV27; clone size: .; D gene: TRBD2; J gene: TRBJ2-3; CDR3 DNA: TGTGCCAGCAGTTTTCGCCCCTCCGGCCGCGGGAGACTTGGAGATACGCAGTATTTT; CDR3 protein: CASSFRPSGRGRLGDTQYF
V gene: TRBV29-1; clone size: .; D gene: TRBD1; J gene: TRBJ2-1; CDR3 DNA: TGCAGCGTTGAAGATCTTTCGGTCTACAGGGGGTTTATCGATGAGCAGTTCTTC; CDR3 protein: CSVEDLSVYRGFIDEQFF
V gene: TRBV7-9; clone size: .; D gene: .; J gene: TRBJ2-1; CDR3 DNA: TGTGCCAGCAGCCAGGGGCTAGCGGAGGATAGGAATGAGCAGTTCTTC; CDR3 protein: CASSQGLAEDRNEQFF
V gene: TRBV28; clone size: .; D gene: TRBD1; J gene: TRBJ1-5; CDR3 DNA: TGTGCCAGCAGGGGACAGGGTGGCCAGCCCCAGCATTTT; CDR3 protein: CASRGQGGQPQHF
V gene: TRBV27; clone size: few; D gene: TRBD1; J gene: TRBJ1-2; CDR3 DNA: TGTGCCAGCAGGGGTACAGGGGGCGAGGTGGGTGGCTACACCTTC; CDR3 protein: CASRGTGGEVGGYTF
V gene: TRBV27; clone size: once; D gene: TRBD2; J gene: TRBJ2-1; CDR3 DNA: TGTGCCAGCGCCCGGACTAGCGGGACCTCCTACAATGAGCAGTTCTTC; CDR3 protein: CASARTSGTSYNEQFF
V gene: TRBV9; clone size: .; D gene: TRBD2; J gene: TRBJ2-7; CDR3 DNA: TGTGCCAGCAGCGTCGCAGCGGGAGACCTCTACGAGCAGTACTTC; CDR3 protein: CASSVAAGDLYEQYF
V gene: TRBV7-9; clone size: .; D gene: .; J gene: TRBJ2-7; CDR3 DNA: TGTGCCAGCAGCTTCCGGGACGAGCAGTACTTC; CDR3 protein: CASSFRDEQYF
V gene: TRBV6-7; clone size: few; D gene: TRBD1; J gene: TRBJ1-3; CDR3 DNA: TGTGCCACCCTCACAGGGGGGCCCGGAAACACCATATATTTT; CDR3 protein: CATLTGGPGNTIYF
V gene: TRBV29-1; clone size: .; D gene: TRBD1; J gene: TRBJ2-2; CDR3 DNA: TGCAGCGCTTCACAGGGGCGGAGCGGGGAGCTGTTTTTT; CDR3 protein: CSASQGRSGELFF
V gene: TRBV6-5; clone size: few; D gene: TRBD2; J gene: TRBJ2-3; CDR3 DNA: TGTGCCAGCAGTTACGGGACTAGCATTCGCACAGATACGCAGTATTTT; CDR3 protein: CASSYGTSIRTDTQYF
V gene: TRBV7-2; clone size: once; D gene: .; J gene: TRBJ2-1; CDR3 DNA: TGTGCCAGCAGCTCTAGGGGGAGGGGCGATGAGCAGTTCTTC; CDR3 protein: CASSSRGRGDEQFF
V gene: TRBV13; clone size: few; D gene: .; J gene: TRBJ2-7; CDR3 DNA: TGTGCCAGCCGACGCGAGGGGGTCCCTGGGGACGAGCAGTACTTC; CDR3 protein: CASRREGVPGDEQYF
V gene: TRBV4-1; clone size: .; D gene: .; J gene: TRBJ2-7; CDR3 DNA: TGCGCCAGCAGCCAAGTTTTCTTAGGGGGGGGCGAGCAGTACTTC; CDR3 protein: CASSQVFLGGGEQYF
V gene: TRBV4-1; clone size: .; D gene: .; J gene: TRBJ2-1; CDR3 DNA: TGCGCCAGCAGCCAAGGGCGGGATGGGGTCTCTGAGCAGTTCTTC; CDR3 protein: CASSQGRDGVSEQFF
V gene: TRBV19; clone size: once; D gene: .; J gene: TRBJ1-5; CDR3 DNA: TGTGCCAGTAGCCTAGGCAGCAATCAGCCCCAGCATTTT; CDR3 protein: CASSLGSNQPQHF
V gene: TRBV11-2; clone size: .; D gene: TRBD1; J gene: TRBJ2-1; CDR3 DNA: TGTGCCAGCAGCTTACGGACAGGGGGTGAGCAGTTCTTC; CDR3 protein: CASSLRTGGEQFF
V gene: TRBV2; clone size: .; D gene: TRBD1; J gene: TRBJ2-7; CDR3 DNA: TGTGCCAGCAGTCACAGTACCGGGACAGGGGACGAGCAGTACTTC; CDR3 protein: CASSHSTGTGDEQYF
V gene: TRBV28; clone size: few; D gene: TRBD2; J gene: TRBJ2-7; CDR3 DNA: TGTGCCAGCACGGTCCCCCCGGGAGGCGGGAGCTCCTACGAGCAGTACTTC; CDR3 protein: CASTVPPGGGSSYEQYF
V gene: TRBV5-1; clone size: few; D gene: TRBD2; J gene: TRBJ2-3; CDR3 DNA: TGCGCCAGCAGCTCGGGACTAGAGACAGATACGCAGTATTTT; CDR3 protein: CASSSGLETDTQYF
V gene: TRBV19; clone size: .; D gene: .; J gene: TRBJ2-3; CDR3 DNA: TGTGCCAGTACCCCGGGGGTCCCCTGGGGCACAGATACGCAGTATTTT; CDR3 protein: CASTPGVPWGTDTQYF